A few counts support the clone carrying this T cell receptor (beta chain). TCRdb reprocessed the PCR reads via MiXCR and lists one record per CDR3 protein. Found here are 8,000 to 11,000 distinct CDR3 sequences, about 60% of them singletons; the top ten hold about 30%. This entry is derived from a study of tumor-infiltrating lymphocytes in oesophageal squamous cell carcinoma. CDR3 size: 15 residues. Germline V lookup: CDR1 SGHTA, CDR2 FQGTGA. The V and J ends lost 2 bases and 0 bases respectively, with 8 bases between them. The receptor comes from a female donor with esophageal squamous cell carcinoma. The V gene is TRBV7-3, the J gene TRBJ2-1; TRBD2 might be the D (6 bases). Sequenced: esophageal tumor tissue. The CDR3 spells CASSLLAFSYNEQFF. The DNA of the CDR3 is TGTGCCAGCAGCTTACTAGCGTTCTCCTACAATGAGCAGTTCTTC.